This TCR beta chain was captured in a study of blood T cell repertoires in COVID-19. Overall study: Donors in the United States, Italy and Spain gave samples during acute or convalescent COVID-19. Sources were T cells, B-cell-depleted T cells, or PBMCs; the material itself was cDNA or gDNA.

In the study's own analysis: Quantification of nucleated cells was approximated via reference gene primer amplification. Only in-frame clones appear in the TCRdb table, and some are missing; sequencing was by immunoSEQ multiplex PCR. That table furnishes V, J and clone size, whereas the DNA furnished D and trimming. Among about 69,000 clones, nearly 80% were seen once, and the ten largest hold around 47%. The CDR3 spans 15 residues. V dropped 3 bases and J dropped 6 bases, with 17 bases sitting between them. Germline CDR1 reads LNHDA; CDR2 reads SQIVND (reference sequence). This receptor was obtained from a human donor in a cohort sampled during active COVID-19. This chain links TRBV19 with TRBJ1-2; a weak D match, TRBD1 (6 bases). The sequencing input was peripheral blood. CDR3 amino acids: CASSIGAGALDGYTF. The CDR3 DNA reads as TGTGCCAGTAGTATCGGAGCAGGGGCATTGGATGGCTACACCTTC.